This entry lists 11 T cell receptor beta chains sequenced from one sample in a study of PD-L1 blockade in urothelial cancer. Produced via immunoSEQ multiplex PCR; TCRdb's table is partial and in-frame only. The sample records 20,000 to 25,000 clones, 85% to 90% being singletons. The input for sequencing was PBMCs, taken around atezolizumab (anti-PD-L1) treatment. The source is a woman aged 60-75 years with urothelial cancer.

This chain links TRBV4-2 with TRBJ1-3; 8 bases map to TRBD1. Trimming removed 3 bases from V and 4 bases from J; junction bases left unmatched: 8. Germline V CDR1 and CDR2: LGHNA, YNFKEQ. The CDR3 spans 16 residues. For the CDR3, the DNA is TGTGCCAGCAGCCACCCCCAGGGGGCGGAAGGAAACACCATATATTTT. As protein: CASSHPQGAEGNTIYF.

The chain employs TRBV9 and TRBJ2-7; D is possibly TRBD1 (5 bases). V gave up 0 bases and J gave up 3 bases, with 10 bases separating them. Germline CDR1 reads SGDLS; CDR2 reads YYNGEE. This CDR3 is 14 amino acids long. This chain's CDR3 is CASSVAGSDYEQYF. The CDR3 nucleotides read TGTGCCAGCAGCGTAGCAGGGTCCGACTACGAGCAGTACTTC.

For the CDR3, the DNA is TGTGCCAGCAGCCAACTAGCCAGCGAAGGGACCCAGTACTTC. It translates to CASSQLASEGTQYF. The chain employs TRBV5-5 and TRBJ2-5; possibly TRBD2 for D (6 bases). CDR3 length equals 14 residues. V lost 4 bases to trimming and J lost 7 bases, with 17 bases between them. Germline CDR1 is SGHKS and CDR2 is YYEKEE (reference sequence).

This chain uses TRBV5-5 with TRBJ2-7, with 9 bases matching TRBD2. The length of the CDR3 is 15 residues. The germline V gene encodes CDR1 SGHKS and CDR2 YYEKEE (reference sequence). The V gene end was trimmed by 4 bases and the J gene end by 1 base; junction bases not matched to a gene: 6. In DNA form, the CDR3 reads TGTGCCAGCAGCGCTAGACTAGCGGAATCCTACGAGCAGTACTTC. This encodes CASSARLAESYEQYF. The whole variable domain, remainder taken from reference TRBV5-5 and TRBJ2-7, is DAGVTQSPTHLIKTRGQQVTLRCSPISGHKSVSWYQQVLGQGPQFIFQYYEKEERGRGNFPDRFSARQFPNYSSELNVNALLLGDSALYLCASSARLAESYEQYFGPGTRLTVT.

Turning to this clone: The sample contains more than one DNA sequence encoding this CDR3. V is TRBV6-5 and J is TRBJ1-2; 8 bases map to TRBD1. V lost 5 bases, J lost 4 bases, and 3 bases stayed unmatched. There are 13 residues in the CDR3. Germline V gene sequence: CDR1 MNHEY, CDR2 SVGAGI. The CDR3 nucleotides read TGTGCCAGCAGTCCAGGGACAGGCTATGGCTACACCTTC. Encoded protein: CASSPGTGYGYTF.

CDR3 in amino acids: CSVVGLTGYIQYF. The CDR3 DNA sequence: TGCAGCGTTGTCGGCTTAACGGGATACATTCAGTACTTC. The rearrangement links TRBV29-1 to TRBJ2-4; D is perhaps TRBD2 (5 bases). Trimming pared 4 bases from V and 8 bases from J, leaving 15 bases between. Per the germline V gene, CDR1 is SQVTM and CDR2 is ANQGSEA. The CDR3 runs 13 residues.

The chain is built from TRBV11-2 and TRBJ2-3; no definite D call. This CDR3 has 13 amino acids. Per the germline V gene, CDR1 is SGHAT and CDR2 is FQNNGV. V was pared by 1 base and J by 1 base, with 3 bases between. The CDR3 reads CASSLGRTDTQYF. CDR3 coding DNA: TGTGCCAGCAGCTTAGGGCGCACAGATACGCAGTATTTT.

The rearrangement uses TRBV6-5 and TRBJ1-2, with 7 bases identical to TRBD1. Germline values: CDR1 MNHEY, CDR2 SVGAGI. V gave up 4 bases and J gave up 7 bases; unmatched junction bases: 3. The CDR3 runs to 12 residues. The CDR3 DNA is TGTGCCAGCAGTTTCGACAGGGCTGGCTACACCTTC. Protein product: CASSFDRAGYTF.

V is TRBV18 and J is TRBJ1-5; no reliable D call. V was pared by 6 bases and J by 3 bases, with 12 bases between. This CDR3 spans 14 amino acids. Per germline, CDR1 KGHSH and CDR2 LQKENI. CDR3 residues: CASSVSGFNQPQHF. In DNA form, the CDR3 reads TGTGCCAGCTCGGTCTCAGGATTCAATCAGCCCCAGCATTTT. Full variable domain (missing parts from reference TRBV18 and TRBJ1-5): NAGVMQNPRHLVRRRGQEARLRCSPMKGHSHVYWYRQLPEEGLKFMVYLQKENIIDESGMPKERFSAEFPKEGPSILRIQQVVRGDSAAYFCASSVSGFNQPQHFGDGTRLSIL.

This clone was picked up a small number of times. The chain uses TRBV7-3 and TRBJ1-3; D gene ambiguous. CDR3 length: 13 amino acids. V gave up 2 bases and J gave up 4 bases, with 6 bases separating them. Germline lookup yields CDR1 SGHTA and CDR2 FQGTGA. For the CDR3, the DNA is TGTGCCAGCAGCTTAGAGTTGGGAAACACCATATATTTT. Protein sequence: CASSLELGNTIYF. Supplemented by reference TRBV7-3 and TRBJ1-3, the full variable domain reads GAGVSQTPSNKVTEKGKYVELRCDPISGHTALYWYRQSLGQGPEFLIYFQGTGAADDSGLPNDRFFAVRPEGSVSTLKIQRTERGDSAVYLCASSLELGNTIYFGEGSWLTVV.

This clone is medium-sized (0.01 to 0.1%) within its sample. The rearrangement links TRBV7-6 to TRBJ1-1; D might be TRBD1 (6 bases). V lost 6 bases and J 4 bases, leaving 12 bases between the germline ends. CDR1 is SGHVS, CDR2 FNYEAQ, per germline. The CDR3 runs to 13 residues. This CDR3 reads CASSPGVSTEAFF. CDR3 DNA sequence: TGTGCCAGCAGTCCAGGGGTGAGCACTGAAGCTTTCTTT.